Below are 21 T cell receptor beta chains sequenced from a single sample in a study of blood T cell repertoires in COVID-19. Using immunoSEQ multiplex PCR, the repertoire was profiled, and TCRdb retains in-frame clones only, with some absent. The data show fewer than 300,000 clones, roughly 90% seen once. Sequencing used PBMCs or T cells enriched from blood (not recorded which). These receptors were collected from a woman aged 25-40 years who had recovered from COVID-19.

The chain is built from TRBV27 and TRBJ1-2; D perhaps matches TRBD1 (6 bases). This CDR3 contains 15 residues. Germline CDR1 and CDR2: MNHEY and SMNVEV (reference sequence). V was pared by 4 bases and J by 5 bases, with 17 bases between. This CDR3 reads CASSSLQGGDYGYTF. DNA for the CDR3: TGTGCCAGCAGTTCCCTACAGGGAGGGGATTATGGCTACACCTTC.

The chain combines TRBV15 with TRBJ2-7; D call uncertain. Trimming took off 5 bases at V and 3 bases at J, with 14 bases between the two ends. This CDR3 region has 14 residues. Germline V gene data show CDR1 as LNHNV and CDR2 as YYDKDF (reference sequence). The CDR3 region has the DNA TGTGCCACCAGCTTAGACTGGAACAACTACGAGCAGTACTTC. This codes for CATSLDWNNYEQYF. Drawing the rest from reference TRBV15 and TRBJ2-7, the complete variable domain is DAMVIQNPRYQVTQFGKPVTLSCSQTLNHNVMYWYQQKSSQAPKLLFHYYDKDFNNEADTPDNFQSRRPNTSFCFLDIRSPGLGDTAMYLCATSLDWNNYEQYFGPGTRLTVT.

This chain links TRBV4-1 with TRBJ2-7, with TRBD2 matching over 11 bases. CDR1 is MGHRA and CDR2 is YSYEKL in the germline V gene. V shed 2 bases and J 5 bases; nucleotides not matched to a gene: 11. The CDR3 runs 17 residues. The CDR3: CASSQPFIAGGPDEQYF. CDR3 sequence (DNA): TGCGCCAGCAGCCAACCATTTATAGCGGGAGGGCCGGACGAGCAGTACTTC.

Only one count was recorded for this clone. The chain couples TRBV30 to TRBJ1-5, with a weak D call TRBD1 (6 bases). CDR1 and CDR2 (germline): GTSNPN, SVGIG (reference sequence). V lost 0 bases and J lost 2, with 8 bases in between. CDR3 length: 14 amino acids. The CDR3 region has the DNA TGTGCCTGGAGTGTAAAGGGGGGCAATCAGCCCCAGCATTTT. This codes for CAWSVKGGNQPQHF.

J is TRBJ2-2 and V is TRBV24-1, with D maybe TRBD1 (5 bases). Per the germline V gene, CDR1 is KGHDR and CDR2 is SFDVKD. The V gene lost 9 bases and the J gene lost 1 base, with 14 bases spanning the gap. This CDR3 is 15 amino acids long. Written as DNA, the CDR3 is TGTGCCACCGAGTTGGGGCGAGGGAACACCGGGGAGCTGTTTTTT. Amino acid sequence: CATELGRGNTGELFF.

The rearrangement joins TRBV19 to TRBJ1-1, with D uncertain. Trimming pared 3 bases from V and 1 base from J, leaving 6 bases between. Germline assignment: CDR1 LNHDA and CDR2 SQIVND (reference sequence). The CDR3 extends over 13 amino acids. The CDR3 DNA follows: TGTGCCAGTAGTATTTTAAAGAACACTGAAGCTTTCTTT. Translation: CASSILKNTEAFF.

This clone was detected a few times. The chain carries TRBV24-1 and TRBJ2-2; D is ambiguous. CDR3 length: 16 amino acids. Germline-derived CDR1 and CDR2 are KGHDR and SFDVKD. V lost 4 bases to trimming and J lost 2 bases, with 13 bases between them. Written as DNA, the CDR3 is TGTGCCACCAGTGACCCGACTGCTTCAAACACCGGGGAGCTGTTTTTT. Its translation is CATSDPTASNTGELFF.

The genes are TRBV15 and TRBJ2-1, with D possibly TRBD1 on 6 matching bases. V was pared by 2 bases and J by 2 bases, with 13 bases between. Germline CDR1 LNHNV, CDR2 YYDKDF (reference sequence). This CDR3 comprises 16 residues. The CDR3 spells CATSRSRQAPYNEQFF. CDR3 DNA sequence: TGTGCCACCAGCAGATCGCGACAGGCCCCCTACAATGAGCAGTTCTTC.

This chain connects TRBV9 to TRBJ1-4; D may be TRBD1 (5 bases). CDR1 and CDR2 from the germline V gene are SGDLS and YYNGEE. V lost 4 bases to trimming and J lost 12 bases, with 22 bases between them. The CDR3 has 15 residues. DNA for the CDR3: TGTGCCAGCAGCCCACACACCGACCGGGGGATAGAACTGTTTTTT. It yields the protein CASSPHTDRGIELFF.

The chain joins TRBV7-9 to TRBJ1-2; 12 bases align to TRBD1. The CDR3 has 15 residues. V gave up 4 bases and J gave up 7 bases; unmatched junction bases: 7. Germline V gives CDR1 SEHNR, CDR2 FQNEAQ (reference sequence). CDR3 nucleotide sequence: TGTGCCAGCAGCTACCAGGGACAGGGGGCGCCTGGCTACACCTTC. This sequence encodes CASSYQGQGAPGYTF.

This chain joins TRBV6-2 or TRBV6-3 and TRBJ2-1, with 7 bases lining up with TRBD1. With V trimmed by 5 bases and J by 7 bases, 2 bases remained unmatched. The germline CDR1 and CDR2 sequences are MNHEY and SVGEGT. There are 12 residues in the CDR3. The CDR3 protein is CASSKTGNEQFF. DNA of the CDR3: TGTGCCAGCAGTAAGACAGGGAATGAGCAGTTCTTC.

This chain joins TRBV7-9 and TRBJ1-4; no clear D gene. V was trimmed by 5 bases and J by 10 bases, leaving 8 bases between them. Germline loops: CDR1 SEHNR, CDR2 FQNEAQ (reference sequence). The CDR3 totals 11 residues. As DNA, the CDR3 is TGTGCCAGCAGCGCGGGAGCAAAACTGTTTTTT. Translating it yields CASSAGAKLFF.

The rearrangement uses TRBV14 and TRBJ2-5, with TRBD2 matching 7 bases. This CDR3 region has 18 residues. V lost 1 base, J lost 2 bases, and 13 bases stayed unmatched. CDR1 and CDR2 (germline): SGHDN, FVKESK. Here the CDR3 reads CASSQGLAGARPQETQYF. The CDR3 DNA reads TGTGCCAGCAGCCAAGGACTAGCAGGAGCAAGGCCTCAAGAGACCCAGTACTTC. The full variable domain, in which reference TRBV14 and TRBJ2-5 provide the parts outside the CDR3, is EAGVTQFPSHSVIEKGQTVTLRCDPISGHDNLYWYRRVMGKEIKFLLHFVKESKQDESGMPNNRFLAERTGGTYSTLKVQPAELEDSGVYFCASSQGLAGARPQETQYFGPGTRLLVL.

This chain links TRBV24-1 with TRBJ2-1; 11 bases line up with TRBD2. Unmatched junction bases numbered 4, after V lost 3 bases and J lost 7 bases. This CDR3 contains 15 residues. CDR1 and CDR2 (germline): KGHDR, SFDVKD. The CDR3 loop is CATSDLSGRENEQFF. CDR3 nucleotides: TGTGCCACCAGTGATCTTAGCGGGAGGGAAAATGAGCAGTTCTTC.

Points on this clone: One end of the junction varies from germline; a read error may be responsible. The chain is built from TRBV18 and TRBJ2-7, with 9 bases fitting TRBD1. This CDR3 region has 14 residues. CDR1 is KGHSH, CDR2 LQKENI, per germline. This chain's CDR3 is CASSPGTGSSEQYF. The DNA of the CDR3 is TGTGCCAGCTCTCCCGGGACAGGGTCCTCCGAGCAGTACTTC.

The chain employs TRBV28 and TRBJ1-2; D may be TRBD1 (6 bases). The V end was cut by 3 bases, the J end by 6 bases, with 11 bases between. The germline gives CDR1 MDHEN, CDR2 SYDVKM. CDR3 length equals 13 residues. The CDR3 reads CASSLASGDGYTF. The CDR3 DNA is TGTGCCAGCAGTTTGGCGTCAGGGGATGGCTACACCTTC.

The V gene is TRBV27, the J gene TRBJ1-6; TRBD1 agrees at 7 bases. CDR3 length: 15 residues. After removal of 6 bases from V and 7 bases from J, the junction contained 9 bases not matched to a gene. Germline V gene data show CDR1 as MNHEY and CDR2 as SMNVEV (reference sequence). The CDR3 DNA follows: TGTGCCAGCAGGCGGACAGGTTTGGGGAATTCACCCCTCCACTTT. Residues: CASRRTGLGNSPLHF.

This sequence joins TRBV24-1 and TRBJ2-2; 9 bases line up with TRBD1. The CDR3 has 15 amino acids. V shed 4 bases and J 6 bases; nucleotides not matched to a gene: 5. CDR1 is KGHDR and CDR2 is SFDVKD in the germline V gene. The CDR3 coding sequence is TGTGCCACCAGTGACCAGACAGGGGGGGCCGGGGAGCTGTTTTTT. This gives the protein CATSDQTGGAGELFF.

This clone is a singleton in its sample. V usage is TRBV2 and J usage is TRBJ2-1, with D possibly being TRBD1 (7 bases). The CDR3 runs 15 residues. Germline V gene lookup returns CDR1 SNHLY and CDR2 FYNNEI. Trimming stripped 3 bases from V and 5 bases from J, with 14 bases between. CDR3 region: CASSDRARGDNEQFF. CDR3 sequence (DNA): TGTGCCAGCAGTGATCGAGCCAGGGGGGACAATGAGCAGTTCTTC. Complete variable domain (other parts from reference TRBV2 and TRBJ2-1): EPEVTQTPSHQVTQMGQEVILRCVPISNHLYFYWYRQILGQKVEFLVSFYNNEISEKSEIFDDQFSVERPDGSNFTLKIRSTKLEDSAMYFCASSDRARGDNEQFFGPGTRLTVL.

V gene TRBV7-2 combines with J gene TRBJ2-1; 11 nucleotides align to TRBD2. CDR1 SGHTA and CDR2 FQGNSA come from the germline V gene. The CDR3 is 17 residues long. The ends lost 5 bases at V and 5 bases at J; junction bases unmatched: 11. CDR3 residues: CASSVRLAGIGNNEQFF. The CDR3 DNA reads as TGTGCCAGCAGCGTAAGACTAGCGGGAATCGGTAACAATGAGCAGTTCTTC. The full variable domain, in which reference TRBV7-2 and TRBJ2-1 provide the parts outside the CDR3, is GAGVSQSPSNKVTEKGKDVELRCDPISGHTALYWYRQSLGQGLEFLIYFQGNSAPDKSGLPSDRFSAERTGGSVSTLTIQRTQQEDSAVYLCASSVRLAGIGNNEQFFGPGTRLTVL.

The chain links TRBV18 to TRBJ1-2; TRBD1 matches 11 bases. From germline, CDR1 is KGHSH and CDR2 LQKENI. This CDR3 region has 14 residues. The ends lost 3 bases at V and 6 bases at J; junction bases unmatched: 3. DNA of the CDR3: TGTGCCAGCTCACCCGGACAGGGGGCGGATGGCTACACCTTC. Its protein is CASSPGQGADGYTF.